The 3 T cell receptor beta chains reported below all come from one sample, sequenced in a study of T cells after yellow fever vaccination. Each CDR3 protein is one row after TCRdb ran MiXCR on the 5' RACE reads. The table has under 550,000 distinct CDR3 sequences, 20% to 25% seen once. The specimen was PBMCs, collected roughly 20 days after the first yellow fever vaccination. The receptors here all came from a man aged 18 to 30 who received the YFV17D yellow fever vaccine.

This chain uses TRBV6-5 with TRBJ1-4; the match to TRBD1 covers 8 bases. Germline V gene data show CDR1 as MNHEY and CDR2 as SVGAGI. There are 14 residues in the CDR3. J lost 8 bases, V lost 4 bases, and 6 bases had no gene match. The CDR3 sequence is CASSSGTGEEKLFF. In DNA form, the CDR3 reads TGTGCCAGCAGTTCCGGGACAGGTGAAGAAAAACTGTTTTTT.

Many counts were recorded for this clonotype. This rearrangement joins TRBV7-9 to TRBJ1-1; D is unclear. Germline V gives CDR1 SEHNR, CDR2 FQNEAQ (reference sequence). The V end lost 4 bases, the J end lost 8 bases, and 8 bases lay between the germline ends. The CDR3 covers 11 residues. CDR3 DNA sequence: TGTGCCAGCAGCTCAACGGGCGAAGCTTTCTTT. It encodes CASSSTGEAFF.

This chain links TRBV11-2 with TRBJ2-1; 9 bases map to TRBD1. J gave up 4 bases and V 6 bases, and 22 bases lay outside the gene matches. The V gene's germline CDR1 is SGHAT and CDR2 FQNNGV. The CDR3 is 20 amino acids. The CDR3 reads CASSPYGGPFETGGYNEQFF. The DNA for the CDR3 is TGTGCCAGCAGTCCCTACGGGGGGCCGTTTGAGACAGGGGGTTACAATGAGCAGTTCTTC.